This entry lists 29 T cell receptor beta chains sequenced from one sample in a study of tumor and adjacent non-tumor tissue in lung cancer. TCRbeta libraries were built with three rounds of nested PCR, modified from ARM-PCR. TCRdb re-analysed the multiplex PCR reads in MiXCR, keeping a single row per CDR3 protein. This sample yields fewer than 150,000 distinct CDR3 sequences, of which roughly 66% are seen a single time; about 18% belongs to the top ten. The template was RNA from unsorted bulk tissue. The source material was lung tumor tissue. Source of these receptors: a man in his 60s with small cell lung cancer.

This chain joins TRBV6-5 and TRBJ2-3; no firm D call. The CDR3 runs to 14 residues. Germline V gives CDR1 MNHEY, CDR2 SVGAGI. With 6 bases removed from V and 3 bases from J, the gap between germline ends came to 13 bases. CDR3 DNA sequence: TGTGCCAGCAGAGACGACAAGGATACAGATACGCAGTATTTT. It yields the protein CASRDDKDTDTQYF.

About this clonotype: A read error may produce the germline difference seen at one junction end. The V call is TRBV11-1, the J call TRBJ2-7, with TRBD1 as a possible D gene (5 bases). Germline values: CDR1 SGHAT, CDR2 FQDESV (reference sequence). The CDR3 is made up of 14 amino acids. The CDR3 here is CAGSPFMGPYEQYF. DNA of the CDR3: TGTGCCGGCAGCCCCTTCATGGGGCCCTACGAGCAGTACTTT.

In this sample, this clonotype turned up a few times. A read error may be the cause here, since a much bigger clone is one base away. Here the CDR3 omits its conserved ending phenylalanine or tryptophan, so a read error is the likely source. This CDR3 reads CASSQASGYTGQFS. CDR3 DNA sequence: TGTGCCAGCAGCCAAGCAAGCGGGTACACCGGGCAGTTCTCC. V and J are TRBV4-2 and TRBJ2-1; possible D gene TRBD2, 6 bases. The CDR3 is 14 residues long. Between the trimmed V and J ends, which lost 1 base and 12 bases, there was a span of 16 bases. Per the germline V gene, CDR1 is LGHNA and CDR2 is YNFKEQ.

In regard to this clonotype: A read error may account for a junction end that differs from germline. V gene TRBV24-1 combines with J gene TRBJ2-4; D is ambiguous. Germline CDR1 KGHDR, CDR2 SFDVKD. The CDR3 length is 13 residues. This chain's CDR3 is CVTSSGPRDIQYF. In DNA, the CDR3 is TGTGTCACCAGCTCCGGGCCACGTGACATTCAGTACTTC.

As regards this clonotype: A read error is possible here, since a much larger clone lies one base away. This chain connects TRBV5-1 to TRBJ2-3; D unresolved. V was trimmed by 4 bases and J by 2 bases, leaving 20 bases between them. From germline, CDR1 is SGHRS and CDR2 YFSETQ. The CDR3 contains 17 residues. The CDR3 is CASSLLTGGTSTDTQYF. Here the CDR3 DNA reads TGCGCCAGCAGCCTATTGACTGGCGGAACTTCCACAGATACGCAGTATTTT.

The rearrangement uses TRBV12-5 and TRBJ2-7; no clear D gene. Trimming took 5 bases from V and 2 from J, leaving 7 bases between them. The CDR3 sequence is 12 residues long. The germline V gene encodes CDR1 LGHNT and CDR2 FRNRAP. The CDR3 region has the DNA TGTGCTAGTGGTCATGACCCCTACGAGCAGTACGTC. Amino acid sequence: CASGHDPYEQYV.

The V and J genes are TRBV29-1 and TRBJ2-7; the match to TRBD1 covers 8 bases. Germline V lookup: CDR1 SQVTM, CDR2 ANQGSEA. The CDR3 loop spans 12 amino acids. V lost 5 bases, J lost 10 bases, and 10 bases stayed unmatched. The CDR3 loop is CSVRTGLDKQYF. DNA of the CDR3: TGCAGCGTTAGGACAGGGCTCGACAAACAGTACTTC.

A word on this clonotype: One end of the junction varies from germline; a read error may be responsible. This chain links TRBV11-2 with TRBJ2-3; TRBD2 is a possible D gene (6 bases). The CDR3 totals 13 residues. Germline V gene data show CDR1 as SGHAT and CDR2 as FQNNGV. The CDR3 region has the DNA TGTGCCAGCAGCTATACTAGCATAGATACACAGTATTTT. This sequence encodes CASSYTSIDTQYF.

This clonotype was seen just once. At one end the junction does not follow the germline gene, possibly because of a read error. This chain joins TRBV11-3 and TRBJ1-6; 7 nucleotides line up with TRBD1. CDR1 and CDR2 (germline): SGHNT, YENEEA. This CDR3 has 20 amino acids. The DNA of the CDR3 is TGTGCCTGTAGCCAGCACCGAGACAGGGTCTCCACTCGAACAAATTCACCCCTCCACTTC. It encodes CACSQHRDRVSTRTNSPLHF.

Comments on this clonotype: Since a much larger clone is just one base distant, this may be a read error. The CDR3 protein is CSTSGMGQVTYNEQFF. DNA for the CDR3: TGCAGTACCTCTGGGATGGGACAGGTAACTTACAATGAGCAGTTCTTC. The chain combines TRBV20-1 with TRBJ2-1; 8 bases are shared with TRBD1. The CDR3 covers 16 residues. V shed 8 bases, J shed 4 bases, and the junction held 16 bases outside the gene matches. Germline CDR1 reads DFQATT; CDR2 reads SNEGSKA (reference sequence).

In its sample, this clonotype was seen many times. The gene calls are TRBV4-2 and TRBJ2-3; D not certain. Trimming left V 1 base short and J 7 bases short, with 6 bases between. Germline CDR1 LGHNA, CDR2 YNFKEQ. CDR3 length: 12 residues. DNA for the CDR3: TGTGCCAGCAGCCAAGGACAATATACGCAGTATTTT. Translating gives CASSQGQYTQYF.

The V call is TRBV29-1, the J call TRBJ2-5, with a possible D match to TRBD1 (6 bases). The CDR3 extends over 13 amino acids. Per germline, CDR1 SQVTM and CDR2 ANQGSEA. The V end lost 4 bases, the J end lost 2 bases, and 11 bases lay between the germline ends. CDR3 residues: CSVVRDTQETQYF. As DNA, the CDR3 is TGCAGCGTTGTCCGGGACACACAAGAGACCCAGTACTTC.

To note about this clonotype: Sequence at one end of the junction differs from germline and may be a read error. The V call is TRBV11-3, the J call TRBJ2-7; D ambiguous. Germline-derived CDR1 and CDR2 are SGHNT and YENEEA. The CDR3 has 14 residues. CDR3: CASGLTDGAYEQHF. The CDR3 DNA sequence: TGTGCCAGCGGCTTGACCGACGGTGCCTACGAGCAGCACTTC.

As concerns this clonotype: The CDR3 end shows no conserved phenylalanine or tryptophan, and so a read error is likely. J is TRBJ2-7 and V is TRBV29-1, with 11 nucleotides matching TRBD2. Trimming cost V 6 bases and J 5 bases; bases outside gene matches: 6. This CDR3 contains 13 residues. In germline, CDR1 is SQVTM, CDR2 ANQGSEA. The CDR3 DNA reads TGCAGCGTGATAGCGGGAGGGTCCCACGAGCAGTACTTA. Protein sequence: CSVIAGGSHEQYL.

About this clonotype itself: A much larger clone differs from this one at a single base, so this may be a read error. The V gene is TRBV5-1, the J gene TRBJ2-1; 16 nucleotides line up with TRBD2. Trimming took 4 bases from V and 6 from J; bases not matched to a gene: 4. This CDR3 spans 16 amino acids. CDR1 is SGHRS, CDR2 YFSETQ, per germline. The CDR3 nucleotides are TGCGCCAGCAGCATGGGACTAGCGGGAGGGTGCAATGAGCAGTTCTTC. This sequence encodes CASSMGLAGGCNEQFF.

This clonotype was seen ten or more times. CDR3 DNA: TGTGCCAGCAGGGTCGGAGTGGACTACGAGCAGTACTTC. Encoded protein: CASRVGVDYEQYF. V usage is TRBV28 and J usage is TRBJ2-7; D uncertain. The germline V gene encodes CDR1 MDHEN and CDR2 SYDVKM. The CDR3 is 13 residues long. V lost 6 bases, J lost 3 bases, and 12 bases lay in between.

CDR3 residues: CAITRTGNTGELFF. CDR3 in DNA: TGTGCCATCACCCGGACAGGGAACACCGGGGAGCTGTTTTTT. V and J are TRBV10-3 and TRBJ2-2; 7 bases are shared with TRBD1. The CDR3 loop spans 14 amino acids. V was pared by 7 bases and J by 1 base, with 3 bases of the junction left unmatched. From germline, CDR1 is ENHRY and CDR2 SYGVKD.

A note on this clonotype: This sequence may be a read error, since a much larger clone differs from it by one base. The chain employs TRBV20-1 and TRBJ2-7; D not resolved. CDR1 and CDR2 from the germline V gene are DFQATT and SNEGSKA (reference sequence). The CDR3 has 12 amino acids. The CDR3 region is CSARSGAYERYF. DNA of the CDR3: TGCAGTGCTAGGTCCGGAGCCTACGAGCGGTACTTC.

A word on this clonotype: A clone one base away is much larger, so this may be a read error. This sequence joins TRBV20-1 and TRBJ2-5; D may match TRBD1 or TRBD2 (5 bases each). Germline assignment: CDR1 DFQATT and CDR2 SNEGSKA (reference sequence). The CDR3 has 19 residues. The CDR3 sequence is CGARKAFQFLGRGLETQYF. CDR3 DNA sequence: TGCGGTGCTAGAAAAGCATTTCAGTTTTTGGGACGCGGACTAGAGACCCAGTACTTC.

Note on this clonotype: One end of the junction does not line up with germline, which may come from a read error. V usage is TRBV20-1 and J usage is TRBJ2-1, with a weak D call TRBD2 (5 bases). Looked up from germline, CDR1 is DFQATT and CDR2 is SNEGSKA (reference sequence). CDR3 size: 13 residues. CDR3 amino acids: CSARSPGSPEKSF. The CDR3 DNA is TGCAGTGCTAGAAGTCCGGGATCCCCTGAGAAGTCCTTC.

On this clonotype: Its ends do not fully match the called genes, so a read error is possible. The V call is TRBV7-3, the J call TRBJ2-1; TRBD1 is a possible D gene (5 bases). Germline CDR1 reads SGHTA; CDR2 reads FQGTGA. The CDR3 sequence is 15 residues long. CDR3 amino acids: CASSLTGPSDIEQFF. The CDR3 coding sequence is TGCGCCAGCAGCTTAACCGGCCCTTCGGACATTGAGCAGTTCTTC.

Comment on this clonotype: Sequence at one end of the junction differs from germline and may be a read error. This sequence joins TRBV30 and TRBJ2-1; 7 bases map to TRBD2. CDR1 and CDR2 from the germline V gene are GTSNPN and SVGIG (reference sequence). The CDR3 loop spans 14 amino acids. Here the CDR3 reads CTWNVGGGRNEQFF. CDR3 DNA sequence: TGTACCTGGAATGTGGGCGGGGGACGCAATGAGCAGTTCTTC.

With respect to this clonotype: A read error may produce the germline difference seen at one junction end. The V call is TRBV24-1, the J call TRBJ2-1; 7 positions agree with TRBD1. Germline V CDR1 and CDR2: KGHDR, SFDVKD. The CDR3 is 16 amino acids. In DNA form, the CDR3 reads TGTGCCACAAGTGATTTAGGGGCAGGGGGATACAATGAGCAGTTCTTC. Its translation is CATSDLGAGGYNEQFF.

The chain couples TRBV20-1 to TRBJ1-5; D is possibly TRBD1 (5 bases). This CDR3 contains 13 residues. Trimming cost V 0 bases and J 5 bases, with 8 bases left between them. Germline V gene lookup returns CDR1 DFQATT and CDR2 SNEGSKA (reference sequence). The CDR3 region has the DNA TGCAGTGCTAGAGATGGGACGGATCAGCCCCAGCATTTT. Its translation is CSARDGTDQPQHF.

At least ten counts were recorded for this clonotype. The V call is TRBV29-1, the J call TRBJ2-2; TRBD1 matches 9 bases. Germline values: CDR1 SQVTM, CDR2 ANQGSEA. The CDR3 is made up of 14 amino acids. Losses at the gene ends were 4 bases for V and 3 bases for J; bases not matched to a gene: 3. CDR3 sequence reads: CSVGTGVYTGELFF. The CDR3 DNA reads TGCAGCGTTGGGACAGGGGTATACACCGGGGAGCTGTTTTTT.

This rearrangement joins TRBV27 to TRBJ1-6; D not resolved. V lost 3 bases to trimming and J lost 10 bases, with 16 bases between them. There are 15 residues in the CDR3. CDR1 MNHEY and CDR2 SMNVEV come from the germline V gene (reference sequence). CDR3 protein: CASSFSRSSGSPLHF. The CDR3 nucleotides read TGTGCCAGCAGTTTTTCGAGGTCTTCGGGATCACCCCTCCACTTT.

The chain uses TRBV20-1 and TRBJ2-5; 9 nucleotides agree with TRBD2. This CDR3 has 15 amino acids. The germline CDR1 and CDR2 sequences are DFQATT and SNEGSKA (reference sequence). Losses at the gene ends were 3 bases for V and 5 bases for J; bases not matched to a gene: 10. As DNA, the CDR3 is TGCAGTGCTAGGCCCTCGACTAGCGGAGAGGAGACCCAGTACTTC. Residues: CSARPSTSGEETQYF.

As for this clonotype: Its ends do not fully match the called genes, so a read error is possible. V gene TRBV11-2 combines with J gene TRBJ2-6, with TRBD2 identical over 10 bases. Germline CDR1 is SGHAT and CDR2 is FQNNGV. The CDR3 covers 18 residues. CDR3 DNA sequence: TGTGCCAGCAGCTTAGTCCTAGCGGGAGTCTCTGGGGCCAACGTCCTGGCTTTC. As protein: CASSLVLAGVSGANVLAF.

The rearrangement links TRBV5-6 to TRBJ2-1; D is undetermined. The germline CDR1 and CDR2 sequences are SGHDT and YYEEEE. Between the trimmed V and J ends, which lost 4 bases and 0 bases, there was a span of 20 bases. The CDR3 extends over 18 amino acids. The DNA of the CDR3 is TGTGCCAGCAGCCACAATAGGTTGATAGGCAGCTCCTACAATGAGCAGTTCTTC. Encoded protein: CASSHNRLIGSSYNEQFF.